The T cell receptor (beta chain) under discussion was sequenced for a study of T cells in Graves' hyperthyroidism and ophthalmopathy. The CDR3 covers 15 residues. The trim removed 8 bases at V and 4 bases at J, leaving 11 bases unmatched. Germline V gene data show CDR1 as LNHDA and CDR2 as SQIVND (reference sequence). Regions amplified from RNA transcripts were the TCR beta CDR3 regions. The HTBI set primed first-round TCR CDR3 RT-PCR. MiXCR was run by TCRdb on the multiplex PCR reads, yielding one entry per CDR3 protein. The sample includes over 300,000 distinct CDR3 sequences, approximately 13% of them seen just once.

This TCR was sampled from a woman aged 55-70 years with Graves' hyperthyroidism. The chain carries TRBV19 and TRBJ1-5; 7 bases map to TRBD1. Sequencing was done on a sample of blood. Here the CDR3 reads CASLRGGQSNQPQHF. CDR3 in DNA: TGTGCCAGTCTTCGAGGGGGACAGTCTAATCAGCCCCAGCATTTT.